The entry below gives a single T cell receptor (beta chain) sequence along with its context. Its specificity is unknown. This sample is drawn from a study of follicular helper T cells after annual influenza vaccination. Study as a whole: Blood was drawn on days 0, 7 and 28 after vaccination. Across the 2013-2014, 2014-2015 and 2015-2016 vaccination seasons, some subjects were resampled.

Overall study findings and caveats: Successive annual vaccinations recalled a recurrent oligoclonal ICOS+CD38+ cTfh response with influenza-specific clonotypes. Change in circulating plasmablasts correlated with ICOS+CD38+ cTfh clonality change.

The time point is: 2013-2014 season, 7 days after vaccination. TCRdb's copy holds only in-frame clones and misses some; the assay was immunoSEQ multiplex PCR. Among 9,700 or so clones listed, about 80% were seen once. The specimen comprised CXCR5- memory CD4+ T cells sorted from blood, sampled 7 days after influenza vaccination. The sequence was collected from an adult who received the influenza vaccine.

The CDR3 nucleotides are TGTGCCAGCAGTGAGGACCCCTTTCAGCCCCAGCATTTT. The encoded protein is CASSEDPFQPQHF. The rearrangement links TRBV13 to TRBJ1-5; D unresolved. The ends were cut back, 6 bases at V and 6 bases at J, with 12 bases in the middle. The CDR3 has 13 residues. Germline loops: CDR1 PRHDT, CDR2 FYEKMQ (reference sequence). The whole variable domain, filled in from reference TRBV13 and TRBJ1-5, reads AAGVIQSPRHLIKEKRETATLKCYPIPRHDTVYWYQQGPGQDPQFLISFYEKMQSDKGSIPDRFSAQQFSDYHSELNMSSLELGDSALYFCASSEDPFQPQHFGDGTRLSIL.